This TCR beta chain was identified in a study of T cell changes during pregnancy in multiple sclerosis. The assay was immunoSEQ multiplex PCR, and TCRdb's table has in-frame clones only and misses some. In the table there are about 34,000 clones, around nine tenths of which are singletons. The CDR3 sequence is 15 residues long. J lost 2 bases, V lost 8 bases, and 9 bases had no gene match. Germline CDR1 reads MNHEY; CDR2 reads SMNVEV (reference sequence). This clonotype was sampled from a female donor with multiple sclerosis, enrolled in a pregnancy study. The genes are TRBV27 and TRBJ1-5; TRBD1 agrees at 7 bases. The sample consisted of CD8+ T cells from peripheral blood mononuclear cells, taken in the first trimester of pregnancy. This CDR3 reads CASSPSGTGNQPQHF. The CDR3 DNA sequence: TGTGCCAGCTCCCCTTCCGGGACAGGCAATCAGCCCCAGCATTTT.